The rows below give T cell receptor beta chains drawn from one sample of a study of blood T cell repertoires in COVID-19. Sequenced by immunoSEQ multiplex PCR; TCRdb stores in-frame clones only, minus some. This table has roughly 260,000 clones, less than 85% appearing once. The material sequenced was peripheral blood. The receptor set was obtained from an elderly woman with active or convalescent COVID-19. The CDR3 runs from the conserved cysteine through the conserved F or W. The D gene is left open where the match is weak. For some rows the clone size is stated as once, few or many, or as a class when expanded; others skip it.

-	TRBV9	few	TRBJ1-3	CASSVVGDTIYF	TGTGCCAGCAGCGTAGTAGGGGACACCATATATTTT
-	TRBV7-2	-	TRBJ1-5	CATGGGAAQPQHF	TGTGCAACCGGTGGGGGGGCTGCTCAGCCCCAGCATTTT
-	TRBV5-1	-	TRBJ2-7	CASSLAVGLGAYEQYF	TGCGCCAGCAGCTTGGCCGTTGGTCTAGGGGCCTACGAGCAGTACTTC
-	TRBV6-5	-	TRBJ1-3	CASSYSGGIGNTIYF	TGTGCCAGCAGTTACTCTGGGGGCATCGGAAACACCATATATTTT
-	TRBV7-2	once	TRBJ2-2	CASFPAGRNTGELFF	TGTGCCAGCTTCCCGGCGGGGCGGAACACCGGGGAGCTGTTTTTT
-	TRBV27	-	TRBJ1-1	CASNPAGGTEAFF	TGTGCCAGCAACCCAGCCGGGGGCACTGAAGCTTTCTTT
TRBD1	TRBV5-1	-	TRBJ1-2	CASSPGQGHGYTF	TGCGCCAGCAGCCCAGGACAGGGCCACGGCTACACCTTC
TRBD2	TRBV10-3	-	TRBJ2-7	CAIRDLAGAYEQYF	TGTGCCATCAGAGATCTAGCGGGCGCCTACGAGCAGTACTTC
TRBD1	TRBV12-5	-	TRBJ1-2	CASGYRGPLNYGYTF	TGTGCTAGTGGCTACAGGGGCCCTCTTAACTATGGCTACACCTTC
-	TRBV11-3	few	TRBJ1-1	CASSSGNGNTEAFF	TGTGCCAGCAGCTCAGGTAACGGGAACACTGAAGCTTTCTTT
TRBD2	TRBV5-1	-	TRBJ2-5	CASNGGYRAAGEETQYF	TGCGCCAGCAACGGGGGGTACAGAGCGGCGGGAGAAGAGACCCAGTACTTC
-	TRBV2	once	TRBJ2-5	CARQEGETQYF	TGTGCCAGACAGGAAGGGGAGACCCAGTACTTC
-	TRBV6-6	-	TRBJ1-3	CASSFGGPGNTIYF	TGTGCCAGCAGTTTCGGGGGACCTGGAAACACCATATATTTT
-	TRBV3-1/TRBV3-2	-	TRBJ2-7	CASSQPDISFEQYF	TGTGCCAGCAGCCAGCCGGACATTTCTTTCGAGCAGTACTTC
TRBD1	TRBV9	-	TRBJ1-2	CASSVGTANLGYTF	TGTGCCAGCAGCGTGGGGACAGCTAATCTTGGCTACACCTTC
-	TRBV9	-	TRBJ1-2	CASSRYGGTNYGYTF	TGTGCCAGCAGCCGTTATGGGGGGACCAACTATGGCTACACCTTC